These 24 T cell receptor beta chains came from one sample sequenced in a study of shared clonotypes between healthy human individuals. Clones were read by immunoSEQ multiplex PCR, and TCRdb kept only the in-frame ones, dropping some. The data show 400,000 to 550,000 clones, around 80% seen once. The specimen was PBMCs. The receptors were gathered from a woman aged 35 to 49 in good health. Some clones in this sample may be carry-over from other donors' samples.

CDR3 sequence (DNA): TGTGCCAGCAGCGTAGGCGGAATCGATACGCAGTATTTT. This gives the protein CASSVGGIDTQYF. This chain connects TRBV9 to TRBJ2-3, with D hard to call. CDR3 length equals 13 residues. Trimming left V 0 bases short and J 6 bases short, with 8 bases between. The germline V gene has CDR1 SGDLS and CDR2 YYNGEE.

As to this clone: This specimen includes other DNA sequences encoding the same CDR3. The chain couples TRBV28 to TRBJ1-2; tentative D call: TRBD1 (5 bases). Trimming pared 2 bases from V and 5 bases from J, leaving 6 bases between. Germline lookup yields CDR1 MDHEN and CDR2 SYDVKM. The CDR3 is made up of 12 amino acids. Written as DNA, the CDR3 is TGTGCCAGCAGTTTAGGGGGTTATGGCTACACCTTC. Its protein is CASSLGGYGYTF.

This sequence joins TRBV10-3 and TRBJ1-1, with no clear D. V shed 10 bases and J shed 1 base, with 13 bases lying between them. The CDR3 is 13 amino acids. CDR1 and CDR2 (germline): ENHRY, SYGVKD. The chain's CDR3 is CATSGPWNTEAFF. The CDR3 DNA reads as TGTGCCACCTCCGGACCATGGAACACTGAAGCTTTCTTT.

In nucleotides, the CDR3 is TGTGCCAGTCAGTACAGGGGTCCCTACGAGCAGTACTTC. Protein product: CASQYRGPYEQYF. The rearrangement joins TRBV2 to TRBJ2-7, with 7 bases fitting TRBD1. V was clipped by 9 bases and J by 2 bases; unmatched bases: 7. There are 13 residues in the CDR3. Germline assignment: CDR1 SNHLY and CDR2 FYNNEI.

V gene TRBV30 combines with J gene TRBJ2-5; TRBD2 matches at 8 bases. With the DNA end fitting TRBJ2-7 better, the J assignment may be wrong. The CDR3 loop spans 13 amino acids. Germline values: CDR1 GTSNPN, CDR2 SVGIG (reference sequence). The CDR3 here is CAWSPGGDYEQYF. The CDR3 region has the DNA TGTGCCTGGAGTCCGGGAGGGGACTACGAGCAGTACTTC.

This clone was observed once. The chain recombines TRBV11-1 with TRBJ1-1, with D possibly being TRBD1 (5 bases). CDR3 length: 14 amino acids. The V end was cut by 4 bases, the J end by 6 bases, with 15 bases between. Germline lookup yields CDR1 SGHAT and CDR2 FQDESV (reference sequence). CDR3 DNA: TGTGCCAGCAGCTATGAGACAGAAATCCCTGAAGCTTTCTTT. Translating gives CASSYETEIPEAFF.

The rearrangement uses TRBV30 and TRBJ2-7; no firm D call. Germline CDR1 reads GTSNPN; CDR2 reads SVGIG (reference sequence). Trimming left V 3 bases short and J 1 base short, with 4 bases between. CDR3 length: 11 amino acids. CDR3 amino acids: CAWRQSYEQYF. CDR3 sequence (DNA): TGTGCCTGGAGACAATCCTACGAGCAGTACTTC.

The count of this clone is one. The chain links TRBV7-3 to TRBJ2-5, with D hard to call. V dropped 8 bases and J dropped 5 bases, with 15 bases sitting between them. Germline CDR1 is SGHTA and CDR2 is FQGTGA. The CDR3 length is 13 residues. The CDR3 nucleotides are TGTGCCAGCTCCCGCGCCAGCACGGAGACCCAGTACTTC. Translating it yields CASSRASTETQYF.

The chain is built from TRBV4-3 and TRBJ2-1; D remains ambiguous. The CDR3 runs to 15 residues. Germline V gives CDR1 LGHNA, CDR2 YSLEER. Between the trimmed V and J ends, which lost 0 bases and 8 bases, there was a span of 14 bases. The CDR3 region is CASSQDHGSWDEQFF. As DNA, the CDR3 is TGCGCCAGCAGCCAAGATCATGGTAGCTGGGATGAGCAGTTCTTC.

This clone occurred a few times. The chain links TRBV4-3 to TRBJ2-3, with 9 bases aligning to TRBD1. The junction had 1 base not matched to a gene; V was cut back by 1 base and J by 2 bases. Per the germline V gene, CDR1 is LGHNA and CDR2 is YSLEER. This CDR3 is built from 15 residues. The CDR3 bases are TGCGCCAGCAGCCAAGGACAGGGGGTCACAGATACGCAGTATTTT. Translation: CASSQGQGVTDTQYF.

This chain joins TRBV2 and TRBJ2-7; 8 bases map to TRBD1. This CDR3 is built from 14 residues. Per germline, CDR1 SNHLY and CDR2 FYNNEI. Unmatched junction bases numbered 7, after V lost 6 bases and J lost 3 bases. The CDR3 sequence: CASRPGTGHYEQYF. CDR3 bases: TGTGCCAGCAGACCCGGGACAGGACACTACGAGCAGTACTTC.

The CDR3 loop reads CASRTGISYEQYF. CDR3 sequence (DNA): TGTGCCAGCAGAACAGGAATCTCCTACGAGCAGTACTTC. V and J are TRBV2 and TRBJ2-7, with D possibly being TRBD1 (5 bases). Trimming removed 6 bases at V and 0 bases at J, with 9 bases between. There are 13 residues in the CDR3. Germline loops: CDR1 SNHLY, CDR2 FYNNEI.

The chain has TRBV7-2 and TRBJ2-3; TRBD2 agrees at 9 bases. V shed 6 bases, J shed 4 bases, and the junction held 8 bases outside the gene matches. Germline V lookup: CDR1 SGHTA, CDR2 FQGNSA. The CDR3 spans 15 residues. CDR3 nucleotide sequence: TGTGCCAGCAGAGTTAGCGGGAGTGATGCAGATACGCAGTATTTT. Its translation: CASRVSGSDADTQYF.

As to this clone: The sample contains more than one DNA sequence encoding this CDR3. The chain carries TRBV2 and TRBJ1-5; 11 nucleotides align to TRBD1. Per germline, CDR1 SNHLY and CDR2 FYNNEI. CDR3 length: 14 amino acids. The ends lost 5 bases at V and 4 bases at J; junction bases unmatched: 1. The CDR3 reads CASSRDRGNQPQHF. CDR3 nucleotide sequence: TGTGCCAGCAGTCGGGACAGGGGGAATCAGCCCCAGCATTTT.

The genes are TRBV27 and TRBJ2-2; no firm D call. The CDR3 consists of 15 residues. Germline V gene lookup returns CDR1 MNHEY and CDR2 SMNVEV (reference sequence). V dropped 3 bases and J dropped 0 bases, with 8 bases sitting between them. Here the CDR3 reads CASSFVYANTGELFF. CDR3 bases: TGTGCCAGCAGTTTCGTCTACGCGAACACCGGGGAGCTGTTTTTT.

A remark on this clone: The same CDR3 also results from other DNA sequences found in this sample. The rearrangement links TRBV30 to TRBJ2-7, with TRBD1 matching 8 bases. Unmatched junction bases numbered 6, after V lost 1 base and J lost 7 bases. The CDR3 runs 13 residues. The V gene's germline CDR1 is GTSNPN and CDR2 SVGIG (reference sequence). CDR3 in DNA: TGTGCCTGGAGTGGGACAGGGCCTAAGGAGCAGTACTTC. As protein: CAWSGTGPKEQYF.

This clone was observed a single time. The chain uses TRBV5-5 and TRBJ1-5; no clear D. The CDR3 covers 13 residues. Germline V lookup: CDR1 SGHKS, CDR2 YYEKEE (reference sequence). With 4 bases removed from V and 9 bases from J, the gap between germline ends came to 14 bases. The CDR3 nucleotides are TGTGCCAGCAGCGTGGGCCTACTGGGGCCCCAGCATTTT. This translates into CASSVGLLGPQHF.

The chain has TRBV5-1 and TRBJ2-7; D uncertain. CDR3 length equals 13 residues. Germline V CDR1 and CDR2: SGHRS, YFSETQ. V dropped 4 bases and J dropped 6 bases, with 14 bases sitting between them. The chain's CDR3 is CASSQVLSFEQYF. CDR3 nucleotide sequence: TGCGCCAGCAGCCAAGTTTTAAGTTTCGAGCAGTACTTC. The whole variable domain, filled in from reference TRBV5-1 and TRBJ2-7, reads KAGVTQTPRYLIKTRGQQVTLSCSPISGHRSVSWYQQTPGQGLQFLFEYFSETQRNKGNFPGRFSGRQFSNSRSEMNVSTLELGDSALYLCASSQVLSFEQYFGPGTRLTVT.

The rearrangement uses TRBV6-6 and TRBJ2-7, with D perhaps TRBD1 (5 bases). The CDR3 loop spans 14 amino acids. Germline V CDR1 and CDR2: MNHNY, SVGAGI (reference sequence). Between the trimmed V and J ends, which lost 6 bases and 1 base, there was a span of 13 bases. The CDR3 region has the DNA TGTGCCAGCAGCCACGAAGGGGCGTCCTACGAGCAGTACTTC. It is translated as CASSHEGASYEQYF.

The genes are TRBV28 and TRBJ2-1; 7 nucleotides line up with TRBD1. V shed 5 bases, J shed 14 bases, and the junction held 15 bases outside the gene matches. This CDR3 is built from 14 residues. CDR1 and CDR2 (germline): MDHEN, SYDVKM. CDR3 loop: CASSPGQEKTTKFF. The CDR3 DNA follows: TGTGCCAGCAGTCCAGGACAGGAAAAAACCACTAAGTTCTTC.

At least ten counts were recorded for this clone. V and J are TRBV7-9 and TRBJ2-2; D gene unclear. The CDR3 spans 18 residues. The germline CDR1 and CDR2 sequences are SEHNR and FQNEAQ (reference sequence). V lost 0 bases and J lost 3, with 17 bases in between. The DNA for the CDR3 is TGTGCCAGCAGCTTAGCTTGGCCCCGGACCAGACACACCGGGGAGCTGTTTTTT. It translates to CASSLAWPRTRHTGELFF. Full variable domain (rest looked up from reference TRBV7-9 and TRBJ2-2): DTGVSQNPRHKITKRGQNVTFRCDPISEHNRLYWYRQTLGQGPEFLTYFQNEAQLEKSRLLSDRFSAERPKGSFSTLEIQRTEQGDSAMYLCASSLAWPRTRHTGELFFGEGSRLTVL.

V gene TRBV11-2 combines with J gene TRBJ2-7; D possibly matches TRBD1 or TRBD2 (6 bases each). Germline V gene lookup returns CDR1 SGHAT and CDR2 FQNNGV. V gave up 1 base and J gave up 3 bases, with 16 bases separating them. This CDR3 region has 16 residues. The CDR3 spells CASSLVPGAALYEQYF. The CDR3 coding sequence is TGTGCCAGCAGCTTAGTACCGGGGGCAGCTCTCTACGAGCAGTACTTC.

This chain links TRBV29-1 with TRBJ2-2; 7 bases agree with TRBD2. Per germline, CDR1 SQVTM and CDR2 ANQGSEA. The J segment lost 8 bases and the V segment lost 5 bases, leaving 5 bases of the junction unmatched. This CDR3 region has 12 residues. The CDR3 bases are TGCAGCGTTCAAAGGGAGGGGGGGGAGCTGTTTTTT. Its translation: CSVQREGGELFF.

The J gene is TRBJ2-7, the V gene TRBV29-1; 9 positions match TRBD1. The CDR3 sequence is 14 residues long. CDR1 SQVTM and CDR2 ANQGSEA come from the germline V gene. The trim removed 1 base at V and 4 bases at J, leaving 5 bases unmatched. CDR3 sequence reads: CSVEAGTGNYEQYF. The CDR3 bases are TGCAGCGTTGAAGCCGGGACAGGGAATTACGAGCAGTACTTC.